This T cell receptor (beta chain) was recorded in a study of cytomegalovirus exposure and HLA in healthy donors. Both 60 Vbeta primers and 13 Jbeta primers went into the PCR. The repertoire was sequenced with immunoSEQ multiplex PCR; TCRdb's copy has only in-frame clones and lacks some. Of over 150,000 clones listed, 75% to 85% were seen once; the top ten hold less than 15%. The V gene lost 3 bases and the J gene lost 7 bases, with 10 bases spanning the gap. This CDR3 has 12 residues. Germline V gene sequence: CDR1 SGHNT, CDR2 YYREEE (reference sequence). Material for sequencing was PBMCs. This clonotype was obtained from a woman between 50 and 59 years old in good health and CMV-seropositive. V usage is TRBV5-4 and J usage is TRBJ1-1; no clear D gene. CDR3 amino acids: CASSSRRGEAFF. CDR3 sequence (DNA): TGTGCCAGCAGCTCTCGCCGGGGTGAAGCTTTCTTT.